What follows are 28 T cell receptor beta chains derived from one specimen sequenced in a study of T cells in Graves' hyperthyroidism and ophthalmopathy. RNA transcripts served as the template for amplifying TCR beta CDR3 regions. Carried out on the TCR CDR3, a first-round RT-PCR used the HTBI primer set. TCRdb reanalysed the multiplex PCR reads using MiXCR and keeps one entry per CDR3 protein. The table shows 300,000 to 450,000 distinct CDR3 sequences, with roughly 13% occurring only once. Sequencing used blood. These receptor sequences come from a woman younger than 35 with Graves' hyperthyroidism.

This clonotype was seen only a few times. The rearrangement links TRBV15 to TRBJ1-2; 11 bases are a match to TRBD1. With V trimmed by 6 bases and J by 3 bases, 18 bases remained unmatched. This CDR3 region has 19 residues. CDR1 LNHNV and CDR2 YYDKDF come from the germline V gene (reference sequence). The CDR3 spells CATSPNDPGQGEFDYGYTF. CDR3 DNA: TGTGCCACCAGTCCCAATGATCCGGGACAGGGGGAGTTCGACTATGGCTACACCTTC.

The J gene is TRBJ2-1, the V gene TRBV6-5; TRBD2 agrees at 9 bases. V lost 4 bases to trimming and J lost 8 bases; unmatched junction nucleotides: 15. CDR1 is MNHEY, CDR2 SVGAGI, per germline. The CDR3 consists of 17 residues. The CDR3 region is CASSWGGKVAGDDEQFF. As DNA, the CDR3 is TGTGCCAGCAGTTGGGGCGGCAAGGTAGCGGGGGACGATGAGCAGTTCTTC.

This clonotype showed up many times. The V gene is TRBV5-1, the J gene TRBJ1-1; D gene ambiguous. The CDR3 extends over 14 amino acids. Germline CDR1 reads SGHRS; CDR2 reads YFSETQ. Trimming removed 5 bases from V and 1 base from J, with 12 bases in between. The CDR3 here is CASRSRTRNTEAFF. CDR3 nucleotide sequence: TGCGCCAGCAGATCAAGAACAAGGAACACTGAAGCTTTCTTT.

This clonotype was found many times. The V and J genes are TRBV10-3 and TRBJ1-1, with D maybe TRBD1 (5 bases). Deletions cut 10 bases from V and 10 bases from J, with 16 bases between. Germline loops: CDR1 ENHRY, CDR2 SYGVKD. The CDR3 runs 11 residues. CDR3: CATFWEGRAFF. Written as DNA, the CDR3 is TGTGCCACTTTTTGGGAGGGGCGAGCTTTCTTT.

This clonotype has at least ten counts. The chain employs TRBV20-1 and TRBJ1-5; the D is unclear. Germline assignment: CDR1 DFQATT and CDR2 SNEGSKA (reference sequence). Trimming removed 1 base from V and 0 bases from J, with 10 bases in between. The CDR3 runs to 15 residues. The chain's CDR3 is CSARVQRDSNQPQHF. CDR3 nucleotide sequence: TGCAGTGCTAGAGTTCAACGGGATAGCAATCAGCCCCAGCATTTT.

CDR3 in amino acids: CASSQVRGHGELFF. DNA for the CDR3: TGTGCCAGCAGCCAAGTTCGAGGTCACGGGGAGCTGTTTTTT. This rearrangement joins TRBV3-1 to TRBJ2-2; D remains ambiguous. The germline CDR1 and CDR2 sequences are LGHDT and YNNKEL (reference sequence). V was shortened by 1 base and J by 7 bases, with 10 bases between the two germline ends. The CDR3 is made up of 14 amino acids.

This clonotype was observed at least ten times. The chain links TRBV20-1 to TRBJ1-5; D is unresolved. Germline assignment: CDR1 DFQATT and CDR2 SNEGSKA (reference sequence). CDR3 length: 13 amino acids. V was pared by 6 bases and J by 5 bases, with 14 bases between. This CDR3 reads CSAQLQPDQPQHF. The CDR3 region has the DNA TGCAGTGCACAGCTTCAGCCAGATCAGCCCCAGCATTTT.

This clonotype was counted at least ten times. The rearrangement links TRBV28 to TRBJ2-3; 9 nucleotides agree with TRBD2. Germline assignment: CDR1 MDHEN and CDR2 SYDVKM. This CDR3 is built from 15 residues. V lost 6 bases, J lost 3 bases, and 7 bases stayed unmatched. The CDR3 DNA is TGTGCCAGCAGCCGGGCCCTAGCGGGAACAGATACGCAGTATTTT. Translated, it gives CASSRALAGTDTQYF.

V is TRBV29-1 and J is TRBJ2-2, with 7 bases matching TRBD1. V shed 5 bases and J 7 bases; nucleotides not matched to a gene: 10. CDR3 length: 14 residues. Germline V gene data show CDR1 as SQVTM and CDR2 as ANQGSEA. This CDR3 is CSVQGVGVIGELFF. DNA for the CDR3: TGCAGCGTTCAGGGGGTCGGGGTGATCGGGGAGCTGTTTTTT.

The gene calls are TRBV20-1 and TRBJ1-5, with 7 bases matching TRBD1. V lost 0 bases and J lost 7; bases outside the gene matches: 18. The CDR3 is made up of 18 amino acids. The V gene's germline CDR1 is DFQATT and CDR2 SNEGSKA (reference sequence). The CDR3: CSAREARTGGRLGQPQHF. As DNA, the CDR3 is TGCAGTGCTAGAGAGGCGAGGACAGGTGGTAGACTTGGGCAGCCCCAGCATTTT.

This clonotype has ten or more counts. The CDR3, as DNA: TGCGCCAGCAGCCAAGATCGGGGACAGGAACTTAACACCGGGGAGCTGTTTTTT. This encodes CASSQDRGQELNTGELFF. The rearrangement uses TRBV4-3 and TRBJ2-2; 8 nucleotides agree with TRBD1. The J segment lost 2 bases and the V segment lost 0 bases, leaving 8 bases of the junction unmatched. The CDR3 is 18 amino acids. Per the germline V gene, CDR1 is LGHNA and CDR2 is YSLEER.

This clonotype was seen a handful of times. The chain joins TRBV28 to TRBJ1-2, with D hard to call. The CDR3 extends over 13 amino acids. V was shortened by 8 bases and J by 4 bases, with 14 bases between the two germline ends. Germline V gene sequence: CDR1 MDHEN, CDR2 SYDVKM. In DNA, the CDR3 is TGTGCCAGCGCAAATCCGGCAGGCTATGGCTACACCTTC. Protein: CASANPAGYGYTF.

The genes are TRBV6-9 and TRBJ2-3, with no clear D. The germline V and J ends were trimmed by 6 bases and 4 bases, with 11 bases remaining between them. This CDR3 has 13 amino acids. The germline gives CDR1 MNHGY, CDR2 SVAAGI. CDR3 sequence reads: CASSLGMADTQYF. The CDR3 coding sequence is TGTGCCAGCAGCTTGGGTATGGCAGATACGCAGTATTTT.

The rearrangement links TRBV4-1 to TRBJ1-1; no definite D call. CDR1 and CDR2 from the germline V gene are MGHRA and YSYEKL. V was shortened by 3 bases and J by 7 bases, with 15 bases between the two germline ends. This CDR3 is 14 amino acids long. The chain's CDR3 is CASSHGLGVYEAFF. The CDR3 nucleotides are TGCGCCAGCAGCCACGGATTAGGAGTGTATGAAGCTTTCTTT.

The chain combines TRBV10-3 with TRBJ2-3; 7 positions agree with TRBD2. The CDR3 extends over 11 amino acids. V gave up 11 bases and J gave up 7 bases; unmatched junction bases: 6. The V gene's germline CDR1 is ENHRY and CDR2 SYGVKD. The CDR3 DNA sequence: TGTGCCGTCACTAGCGCATATACGCAGTATTTT. As protein: CAVTSAYTQYF.

V and J are TRBV6-5 and TRBJ2-5; the match to TRBD2 covers 12 bases. From germline, CDR1 is MNHEY and CDR2 SVGAGI. The CDR3 is 17 residues long. Trimming took 2 bases from V and 6 from J; bases not matched to a gene: 10. CDR3 region: CASSYGLAGGRGKTQYF. CDR3 coding DNA: TGTGCCAGCAGTTACGGGCTAGCGGGGGGGAGGGGAAAGACCCAGTACTTC.

This clonotype was detected many times. J is TRBJ1-1 and V is TRBV7-3; D may be TRBD1 (6 bases). The CDR3 has 14 residues. The V end was cut by 4 bases, the J end by 11 bases, with 20 bases between. Germline V gives CDR1 SGHTA, CDR2 FQGTGA. The CDR3 loop is CASSWDRDTTLAFF. CDR3 nucleotides: TGTGCCAGCAGCTGGGATCGGGACACGACGTTGGCTTTCTTT.

At least ten counts were recorded for this clonotype. This chain connects TRBV28 to TRBJ2-7; the match to TRBD2 covers 11 bases. Trimming took 7 bases from V and 7 from J; bases not matched to a gene: 9. The germline V gene encodes CDR1 MDHEN and CDR2 SYDVKM. The CDR3 spans 14 residues. The CDR3 is CASIATSGMREQYF. Written as DNA, the CDR3 is TGTGCCAGCATCGCGACTAGCGGGATGAGGGAGCAGTACTTC.

This clonotype was counted many times. The chain has TRBV20-1 and TRBJ1-2; 9 positions match TRBD1. The germline CDR1 and CDR2 sequences are DFQATT and SNEGSKA (reference sequence). The CDR3 runs 15 residues. V trimming: 6 bases; J trimming: 8 bases; junction bases outside the gene matches: 16. CDR3 in DNA: TGCAGTGCCCCCCGGACAGGGGCGAATATTGGAGGCTACACCTTC. Translation gives CSAPRTGANIGGYTF.

The V gene is TRBV19, the J gene TRBJ2-7; perhaps TRBD2 as D (5 bases). This CDR3 contains 16 residues. The germline CDR1 and CDR2 sequences are LNHDA and SQIVND (reference sequence). The ends were cut back, 3 bases at V and 2 bases at J, with 17 bases in the middle. The chain's CDR3 is CASSIEEGTGPYEQYF. For the CDR3, the DNA is TGTGCCAGTAGTATTGAAGAGGGTACCGGACCCTACGAGCAGTACTTC.

This clonotype was counted only a few times. This chain uses TRBV5-6 with TRBJ1-1; D might be TRBD1 (5 bases). This CDR3 is 12 amino acids long. Germline CDR1 reads SGHDT; CDR2 reads YYEEEE. The V end was cut by 0 bases, the J end by 9 bases, with 9 bases between. The CDR3 nucleotides read TGTGCCAGCAGCTTGGCGGCAGGGAAAGCTTTCTTT. It is translated as CASSLAAGKAFF. Supplemented by reference TRBV5-6 and TRBJ1-1, the full variable domain reads DAGVTQSPTHLIKTRGQQVTLRCSPKSGHDTVSWYQQALGQGPQFIFQYYEEEERQRGNFPDRFSGHQFPNYSSELNVNALLLGDSALYLCASSLAAGKAFFGQGTRLTVV.

In the case of this clonotype: A much larger clone differs by one base, so this may be a read error. The rearrangement uses TRBV20-1 and TRBJ2-7; the D gene is possibly TRBD2 (5 bases). The CDR3 has 15 residues. Per the germline V gene, CDR1 is DFQATT and CDR2 is SNEGSKA (reference sequence). In DNA form, the CDR3 reads TGCAGTGTTAGAGACCTGTCAGCGGCAACGGGAGAGCAGTACTTC. Translating it yields CSVRDLSAATGEQYF.

In this sample, this clonotype turned up many times. This rearrangement joins TRBV15 to TRBJ1-4; 8 bases agree with TRBD1. Trimming cost V 0 bases and J 10 bases; bases outside gene matches: 1. Germline CDR1 and CDR2: LNHNV and YYDKDF (reference sequence). CDR3 length: 13 residues. CDR3 bases: TGTGCCACCAGCAGAGAGACAGGGGCAAAACTGTTTTTT. It encodes CATSRETGAKLFF.

The table lists this clonotype with a few counts. The chain couples TRBV5-6 to TRBJ2-1, with D possibly matching TRBD2 (6 bases). The CDR3 extends over 13 amino acids. Deletions cut 2 bases from V and 9 bases from J, with 12 bases between. Germline CDR1 reads SGHDT; CDR2 reads YYEEEE. The CDR3 here is CASSFGGPSEQFF. CDR3 DNA sequence: TGTGCCAGCAGCTTCGGGGGTCCAAGTGAGCAGTTCTTC.

Many counts were recorded for this clonotype. J is TRBJ2-1 and V is TRBV6-2 or TRBV6-3; 9 bases are a match to TRBD2. Trimming took 7 bases from V and 0 from J; bases not matched to a gene: 4. Germline loops: CDR1 MNHEY, CDR2 SVGEGT. The CDR3 covers 15 residues. In nucleotides, the CDR3 is TGTGCCAGCATCCTAGCGGGGAGCTCCTACAATGAGCAGTTCTTC. Amino acids: CASILAGSSYNEQFF.

This clonotype was observed a few times. The rearrangement links TRBV24-1 to TRBJ1-2, with D unresolved. The ends were cut back, 12 bases at V and 5 bases at J, with 42 bases in the middle. CDR3 length equals 21 residues. CDR1 and CDR2 (germline): KGHDR, SFDVKD. CDR3 loop: CAPIRQIHRISRLRIWYGYTF. DNA for the CDR3: TGTGCCCCAATCCGTCAGATACACCGAATTTCCAGGCTCCGAATATGGTATGGCTACACCTTC.

This clonotype showed up many times. This chain uses TRBV20-1 with TRBJ2-3; D might be TRBD1 or TRBD2, each matching 5 bases. The CDR3 has 15 residues. Germline V gene sequence: CDR1 DFQATT, CDR2 SNEGSKA (reference sequence). V was shortened by 4 bases and J by 3 bases, with 17 bases between the two germline ends. The DNA of the CDR3 is TGCAGTGCTAACCGTGGGGGAGTTGGGACAGATACGCAGTATTTT. It codes for CSANRGGVGTDTQYF.

This clonotype was seen ten or more times. The chain has TRBV6-2 or TRBV6-3 and TRBJ1-1; no firm D call. Trimming cost V 0 bases and J 5 bases, with 10 bases left between them. The CDR3 runs 14 residues. Looked up from germline, CDR1 is MNHEY and CDR2 is SVGEGT. The CDR3, as DNA: TGTGCCAGCAGTTACTCGGGATCGGGGACTGAAGCTTTCTTT. Its protein product is CASSYSGSGTEAFF.